The 26 T cell receptor beta chains given below trace back to one sample, sequenced in a study of cytomegalovirus exposure and HLA in healthy donors. The protocol was immunoSEQ multiplex PCR, while the TCRdb copy is restricted to in-frame clones and leaves out a portion. The table records over 200,000 clones, about 90% of them present only once. The sample taken for sequencing was PBMCs. These receptors were obtained from a woman in her late teens or twenties in good health and CMV-seronegative.

This clone was detected a few times. The J gene is TRBJ2-7, the V gene TRBV5-4; 7 nucleotides line up with TRBD1. This CDR3 region has 14 residues. With V trimmed by 4 bases and J by 6 bases, 10 bases remained unmatched. CDR1 SGHNT and CDR2 YYREEE come from the germline V gene (reference sequence). CDR3 loop: CASSPQGWSREQYF. CDR3 in DNA: TGTGCCAGCAGCCCACAGGGGTGGTCACGCGAGCAGTACTTC.

The rearrangement joins TRBV5-6 to TRBJ2-7, with a weak D call TRBD1 (5 bases). The V end lost 0 bases, the J end lost 4 bases, and 11 bases lay between the germline ends. Germline-derived CDR1 and CDR2 are SGHDT and YYEEEE. This CDR3 has 14 residues. CDR3: CASSLEQGRYEQYF. The CDR3 DNA is TGTGCCAGCAGCTTGGAGCAGGGCCGGTACGAGCAGTACTTC.

This chain connects TRBV4-1 to TRBJ1-2; the match to TRBD1 covers 7 bases. CDR1 and CDR2 from the germline V gene are MGHRA and YSYEKL. V lost 1 base to trimming and J lost 7 bases; unmatched junction nucleotides: 6. The CDR3 consists of 14 residues. CDR3 nucleotides: TGCGCCAGCAGCCAAGGCCGACAGGGCTCTGGCTACACCTTC. This gives the protein CASSQGRQGSGYTF.

The chain is built from TRBV5-1 and TRBJ1-1; D is undetermined. Trimming cost V 4 bases and J 1 base, with 8 bases left between them. This CDR3 is 13 amino acids long. In germline, CDR1 is SGHRS, CDR2 YFSETQ. CDR3 bases: TGCGCCAGCAGCCCCCTATGGAACACTGAAGCTTTCTTT. It translates to CASSPLWNTEAFF.

This chain joins TRBV30 and TRBJ2-7, with 9 bases that match TRBD2. The CDR3 is made up of 14 amino acids. Germline V gene lookup returns CDR1 GTSNPN and CDR2 SVGIG (reference sequence). V lost 0 bases and J lost 2; bases outside the gene matches: 2. CDR3 loop: CAWSVLAGPYEQYF. The CDR3 coding sequence is TGTGCCTGGAGTGTACTAGCGGGCCCCTACGAGCAGTACTTC. The full variable domain, with the rest looked up from reference TRBV30 and TRBJ2-7, is SQTIHQWPATLVQPVGSPLSLECTVEGTSNPNLYWYRQAAGRGLQLLFYSVGIGQISSEVPQNLSASRPQDRQFILSSKKLLLSDSGFYLCAWSVLAGPYEQYFGPGTRLTVT.

CDR3 residues: CSVESGNSGELFF. The CDR3 DNA reads as TGCAGCGTCGAATCAGGGAATTCCGGGGAGCTGTTTTTT. This chain connects TRBV29-1 to TRBJ2-2, with D maybe TRBD1 (5 bases). CDR3 size: 13 residues. Germline V gene data show CDR1 as SQVTM and CDR2 as ANQGSEA. Between the trimmed V and J ends, which lost 6 bases and 6 bases, there was a span of 14 bases.

This chain connects TRBV6-1 to TRBJ1-1; D is uncertain. The CDR3 is 11 residues long. Germline values: CDR1 MNHNS, CDR2 SASEGT. V gave up 4 bases and J gave up 7 bases, with 7 bases separating them. CDR3 DNA: TGTGCCAGCAGTGGACTGCTTGAAGCTTTCTTT. Translation gives CASSGLLEAFF.

V and J are TRBV27 and TRBJ2-2, with a weak D call TRBD2 (6 bases). The V gene lost 3 bases and the J gene lost 0 bases, with 8 bases spanning the gap. The CDR3 spans 15 residues. The V gene's germline CDR1 is MNHEY and CDR2 SMNVEV (reference sequence). The CDR3 nucleotides are TGTGCCAGCAGTTTGGACTATGCGAACACCGGGGAGCTGTTTTTT. Translated: CASSLDYANTGELFF.

This clone is medium-sized in the sample. The genes are TRBV10-1 and TRBJ2-5; TRBD2 matches 16 bases. The V and J ends lost 0 bases and 5 bases, in that order; junction bases with no gene match: 6. This CDR3 has 18 residues. The germline V gene has CDR1 WNHNN and CDR2 SYGVQD (reference sequence). DNA for the CDR3: TGCGCCAGCAGTGAGTCAGGGACTAGCGGGAGGGGCGCGGAGACCCAGTACTTC. It specifies CASSESGTSGRGAETQYF.

The chain couples TRBV28 to TRBJ2-7; 10 bases match TRBD2. Germline V gene data show CDR1 as MDHEN and CDR2 as SYDVKM. J was trimmed by 7 bases and V by 4 bases; bases with no gene match: 10. CDR3 length: 15 residues. The CDR3: CASSSPGLALREQYF. The DNA for the CDR3 is TGTGCCAGCAGTTCGCCGGGACTAGCGCTGAGGGAGCAGTACTTC.

The V and J genes are TRBV6-1 and TRBJ2-5; 8 positions agree with TRBD1. Trimming cost V 4 bases and J 4 bases; bases outside gene matches: 17. The CDR3 totals 18 residues. CDR1 is MNHNS and CDR2 is SASEGT in the germline V gene. In DNA, the CDR3 is TGTGCCAGCAGTGCCTTTCCAACAGGGGGAAAGGGGGTAGAGACCCAGTACTTC. This sequence encodes CASSAFPTGGKGVETQYF.

V is TRBV7-3 and J is TRBJ2-1; 7 bases map to TRBD2. Germline CDR1 is SGHTA and CDR2 is FQGTGA. The CDR3 length is 15 residues. V was clipped by 1 base and J by 4 bases; unmatched bases: 4. This CDR3 reads CASSLSGSRYNEQFF. The CDR3 nucleotides read TGTGCCAGCAGCTTAAGCGGGAGTAGATACAATGAGCAGTTCTTC. Supplemented by reference TRBV7-3 and TRBJ2-1, the full variable domain reads GAGVSQTPSNKVTEKGKYVELRCDPISGHTALYWYRQSLGQGPEFLIYFQGTGAADDSGLPNDRFFAVRPEGSVSTLKIQRTERGDSAVYLCASSLSGSRYNEQFFGPGTRLTVL.

The chain has TRBV5-6 and TRBJ2-5; 7 bases line up with TRBD1. V lost 5 bases to trimming and J lost 4 bases; unmatched junction nucleotides: 5. CDR1 is SGHDT, CDR2 YYEEEE, per germline. The CDR3 extends over 13 amino acids. In nucleotides, the CDR3 is TGTGCCAGCAGGCAGACAGGGCGAGAGACCCAGTACTTC. It is translated as CASRQTGRETQYF.

The chain recombines TRBV5-1 with TRBJ2-2; D might be TRBD2 (6 bases). This CDR3 region has 15 residues. The V end was cut by 4 bases, the J end by 5 bases, with 15 bases between. Germline assignment: CDR1 SGHRS and CDR2 YFSETQ. The CDR3 sequence: CASSPYAGGTGELFF. DNA of the CDR3: TGCGCCAGCAGCCCTTATGCCGGGGGAACCGGGGAGCTGTTTTTT.

CDR3 coding DNA: TGTGCCAGCAGTGAAACAGGGGGATCTAATCAGCCCCAGCATTTT. Translated, it gives CASSETGGSNQPQHF. The chain uses TRBV25-1 and TRBJ1-5; 8 bases are a match to TRBD1. Germline loops: CDR1 MGHDK, CDR2 SYGVNS. The CDR3 spans 15 residues. The V and J ends lost 2 bases and 4 bases, in that order; junction bases with no gene match: 4. The full variable domain, with the rest looked up from reference TRBV25-1 and TRBJ1-5, is EADIYQTPRYLVIGTGKKITLECSQTMGHDKMYWYQQDPGMELHLIHYSYGVNSTEKGDLSSESTVSRIRTEHFPLTLESARPSHTSQYLCASSETGGSNQPQHFGDGTRLSIL.

The chain employs TRBV28 and TRBJ1-4; perhaps TRBD1 as D (5 bases). Trimming stripped 8 bases from V and 5 bases from J, with 12 bases between. CDR1 is MDHEN and CDR2 is SYDVKM in the germline V gene. The CDR3 runs to 13 residues. CDR3 region: CASGGGLNEKLFF. DNA for the CDR3: TGTGCCAGCGGGGGGGGACTAAATGAAAAACTGTTTTTT.

The chain has TRBV13 and TRBJ2-7; 9 bases are a match to TRBD2. V shed 3 bases and J 3 bases; nucleotides not matched to a gene: 6. Germline CDR1 reads PRHDT; CDR2 reads FYEKMQ (reference sequence). The CDR3 is made up of 15 amino acids. The CDR3 protein is CASSFTSGPLYEQYF. CDR3 DNA: TGTGCCAGCAGCTTCACTAGCGGGCCGCTCTACGAGCAGTACTTC.

The V call is TRBV5-4, the J call TRBJ2-7; perhaps TRBD2 as D (5 bases). The V and J ends lost 3 bases and 6 bases respectively, with 19 bases between them. Germline assignment: CDR1 SGHNT and CDR2 YYREEE (reference sequence). This CDR3 contains 15 residues. As DNA, the CDR3 is TGTGCCAGCAGCTCAGCCACCGGACTTGTCCTCGAGCAGTACTTC. It codes for CASSSATGLVLEQYF.

The chain links TRBV7-9 to TRBJ1-3; D may be TRBD1 (5 bases). Germline V gene lookup returns CDR1 SEHNR and CDR2 FQNEAQ (reference sequence). V lost 7 bases to trimming and J lost 0 bases, with 16 bases between them. The CDR3 is made up of 16 amino acids. The CDR3 protein is CASTGGVLSSGNTIYF. The CDR3 DNA sequence: TGTGCCAGCACGGGGGGTGTGCTGAGCTCTGGAAACACCATATATTTT.

The CDR3 here is CASSQDRALNQPQHF. Written as DNA, the CDR3 is TGTGCCAGCAGTCAGGACAGGGCGTTAAATCAGCCCCAGCATTTT. The chain uses TRBV28 and TRBJ1-5; 8 bases are a match to TRBD1. This CDR3 contains 15 residues. V lost 5 bases, J lost 4 bases, and 7 bases stayed unmatched. CDR1 and CDR2 from the germline V gene are MDHEN and SYDVKM.

As DNA, the CDR3 is TGTGCCAGCAGTTTGGGGGGGCCCTACAATGAGCAGTTCTTC. The encoded protein is CASSLGGPYNEQFF. The genes are TRBV28 and TRBJ2-1; D may be TRBD2 (7 bases). Germline values: CDR1 MDHEN, CDR2 SYDVKM. The CDR3 consists of 14 residues. Trimming removed 3 bases from V and 2 bases from J, with 8 bases in between. Using reference TRBV28 and TRBJ2-1 for the parts outside the CDR3, the full variable domain is DVKVTQSSRYLVKRTGEKVFLECVQDMDHENMFWYRQDPGLGLRLIYFSYDVKMKEKGDIPEGYSVSREKKERFSLILESASTNQTSMYLCASSLGGPYNEQFFGPGTRLTVL.

The V call is TRBV5-1, the J call TRBJ2-7; TRBD1 agrees at 10 bases. Germline trimming cut 0 bases from V and 3 bases from J; bases unmatched to any gene: 9. CDR1 is SGHRS, CDR2 YFSETQ, per germline. The length of the CDR3 is 17 residues. CDR3 nucleotide sequence: TGCGCCAGCAGCTTGGGGACAGGGGGTTTTCTAGACTACGAGCAGTACTTC. Amino acids: CASSLGTGGFLDYEQYF.

This sequence joins TRBV9 and TRBJ1-1; D might be TRBD1 (5 bases). With 8 bases removed from V and 3 bases from J, the gap between germline ends came to 8 bases. Looked up from germline, CDR1 is SGDLS and CDR2 is YYNGEE. CDR3 size: 11 residues. CDR3 protein: CASARDTEAFF. Written as DNA, the CDR3 is TGTGCCAGTGCCAGGGACACTGAAGCTTTCTTT.

This clone was seen just once. The rearrangement uses TRBV7-6 and TRBJ2-6, with TRBD1 identical over 8 bases. V was clipped by 0 bases and J by 4 bases; unmatched bases: 5. Germline CDR1 is SGHVS and CDR2 is FNYEAQ. The CDR3 contains 17 residues. The CDR3 reads CASSLAYRGSGANVLTF. The CDR3 DNA sequence: TGTGCCAGCAGCTTAGCTTACAGGGGGTCGGGGGCCAACGTCCTGACTTTC.

The chain has TRBV7-9 and TRBJ2-3, with D perhaps matching TRBD2 (5 bases). V lost 5 bases and J 4 bases, leaving 13 bases between the germline ends. The CDR3 spans 14 residues. From germline, CDR1 is SEHNR and CDR2 FQNEAQ (reference sequence). CDR3 sequence reads: CASSPPDSSDTQYF. The CDR3 DNA reads TGTGCCAGCAGCCCCCCGGACTCGTCAGATACGCAGTATTTT. Looking up the rest from reference TRBV7-9 and TRBJ2-3 gives the full variable domain: DTGVSQNPRHKITKRGQNVTFRCDPISEHNRLYWYRQTLGQGPEFLTYFQNEAQLEKSRLLSDRFSAERPKGSFSTLEIQRTEQGDSAMYLCASSPPDSSDTQYFGPGTRLTVL.

V and J are TRBV28 and TRBJ1-1; D remains ambiguous. This CDR3 is built from 16 residues. CDR1 is MDHEN, CDR2 SYDVKM, per germline. Trimming stripped 4 bases from V and 4 bases from J, with 19 bases between. CDR3 DNA: TGTGCCAGCAGTTCTGTGATGCGTCGGGTTGCCACTGAAGCTTTCTTT. Translated, it gives CASSSVMRRVATEAFF.